This T cell receptor (beta chain) was profiled in a study of shared clonotypes between healthy human individuals. Trimming removed 0 bases at V and 6 bases at J, with 8 bases between. The germline V gene has CDR1 LGHNA and CDR2 YSLEER. This CDR3 spans 14 amino acids. Sequencing on ten immunoSEQ deep assay plates was performed for unsorted PBMC DNA. Per the authors' pipeline: Filtering differed because ImmunoSEQ produced junction-only sequences that carried no quality scores. Sequenced by immunoSEQ multiplex PCR; TCRdb stores in-frame clones only, minus some. D and trimming come from the DNA, and the V and J calls and clone size come from that table. The sample lists about 480,000 clones; 60% to 80% were seen once.

The sample taken for sequencing was PBMCs. The rearrangement links TRBV4-3 to TRBJ2-2; D gene ambiguous. The TCR comes from a woman in her thirties or forties in good health. Some clones in this sample may be carry-over from other donors' samples. The chain's CDR3 is CASSQDTGPGELFF. Here the CDR3 DNA reads TGCGCCAGCAGCCAAGACACGGGTCCCGGGGAGCTGTTTTTT.